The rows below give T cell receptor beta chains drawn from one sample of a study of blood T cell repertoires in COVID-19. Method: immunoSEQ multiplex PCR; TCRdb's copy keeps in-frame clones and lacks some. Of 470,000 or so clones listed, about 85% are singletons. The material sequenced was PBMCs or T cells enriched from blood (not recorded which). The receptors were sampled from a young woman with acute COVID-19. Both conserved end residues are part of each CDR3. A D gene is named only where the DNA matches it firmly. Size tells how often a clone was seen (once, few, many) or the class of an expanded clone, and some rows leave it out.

cdr3_aa: CASSLVFWDRGRLSGANVLTF
cdr3_nt: TGCGCCAGCAGCTTGGTTTTCTGGGACAGGGGGCGTTTATCTGGGGCCAACGTCCTGACTTTC
v_call: TRBV5-1
d_call: TRBD1
clone_size: few
j_call: TRBJ2-6

cdr3_aa: CASSERVGRNYGYTF
cdr3_nt: TGTGCCAGCAGTGAGAGGGTTGGTAGGAACTATGGCTACACCTTC
v_call: TRBV25-1
d_call: .
clone_size: .
j_call: TRBJ1-2

cdr3_aa: CASSLAGTGEQYF
cdr3_nt: TGTGCCAGCAGCTTGGCGGGGACAGGCGAGCAGTACTTC
v_call: TRBV5-8
d_call: TRBD1
clone_size: .
j_call: TRBJ2-7

cdr3_aa: CASSPSDRSYEKLFF
cdr3_nt: TGTGCCAGCAGCCCTAGTGACAGAAGTTATGAAAAACTGTTTTTT
v_call: TRBV3-1/TRBV3-2
d_call: .
clone_size: few
j_call: TRBJ1-4

cdr3_aa: CASSQEVLRSSSGNTIYF
cdr3_nt: TGTGCCAGCAGCCAAGAGGTTTTGAGGTCCAGCTCTGGAAACACCATATATTTT
v_call: TRBV3-1/TRBV3-2
d_call: .
clone_size: .
j_call: TRBJ1-3

cdr3_aa: CASSLGGQPSSYNEQFF
cdr3_nt: TGTGCCAGCAGCTTGGGGGGACAGCCTTCCTCCTACAATGAGCAGTTCTTC
v_call: TRBV5-4
d_call: TRBD1
clone_size: .
j_call: TRBJ2-1

cdr3_aa: CASSAGIAGSNEQFF
cdr3_nt: TGTGCCAGCAGCGCCGGGATAGCGGGATCCAATGAGCAGTTCTTC
v_call: TRBV9
d_call: TRBD2
clone_size: .
j_call: TRBJ2-1

cdr3_aa: CASSIALDLRSYEQYF
cdr3_nt: TGTGCCAGTAGTATAGCTCTCGATCTACGGTCTTACGAGCAGTACTTC
v_call: TRBV19
d_call: .
clone_size: .
j_call: TRBJ2-7

cdr3_aa: CASSSELNYGYTF
cdr3_nt: TGTGCCAGCAGCTCTGAACTAAACTATGGCTACACCTTC
v_call: TRBV5-6
d_call: .
clone_size: .
j_call: TRBJ1-2

cdr3_aa: CATSYGGGPRDEQYF
cdr3_nt: TGTGCCACCTCCTACGGGGGGGGCCCCAGGGACGAGCAGTACTTC
v_call: TRBV28
d_call: TRBD2
clone_size: .
j_call: TRBJ2-7

cdr3_aa: CASRDRGGELFF
cdr3_nt: TGTGCCAGCCGGGACAGGGGAGGGGAGCTGTTTTTT
v_call: TRBV6-5
d_call: TRBD1
clone_size: .
j_call: TRBJ2-2

cdr3_aa: CASSQDQGGGDYEQYF
cdr3_nt: TGCGCCAGCAGCCAAGATCAGGGCGGAGGGGACTACGAGCAGTACTTC
v_call: TRBV4-1
d_call: .
clone_size: .
j_call: TRBJ2-7

cdr3_aa: CASRLQGRTEAFF
cdr3_nt: TGTGCCAGCAGGCTACAGGGGAGGACTGAAGCTTTCTTT
v_call: TRBV12-3/TRBV12-4
d_call: TRBD1
clone_size: .
j_call: TRBJ1-1

cdr3_aa: CASSILPGHNYEQYF
cdr3_nt: TGTGCCAGTAGTATTCTACCGGGACACAACTACGAGCAGTACTTC
v_call: TRBV19
d_call: .
clone_size: .
j_call: TRBJ2-7

cdr3_aa: CASSLNNYDTQYF
cdr3_nt: TGCGCCAGCAGCTTGAACAACTACGATACGCAGTATTTT
v_call: TRBV5-1
d_call: .
clone_size: .
j_call: TRBJ2-3

cdr3_aa: CASSESQWAYNEQFF
cdr3_nt: TGCGCCAGCAGTGAGTCCCAGTGGGCTTACAATGAGCAGTTCTTC
v_call: TRBV10-1
d_call: .
clone_size: once
j_call: TRBJ2-1

cdr3_aa: CASSPYRTSDHYEQYF
cdr3_nt: TGCGCCAGCAGCCCCTACCGGACTAGCGATCACTACGAGCAGTACTTC
v_call: TRBV4-1
d_call: TRBD2
clone_size: .
j_call: TRBJ2-7

cdr3_aa: CASSWGGPGELFF
cdr3_nt: TGTGCCAGCAGTTGGGGGGGGCCCGGGGAGCTGTTTTTT
v_call: TRBV27
d_call: .
clone_size: few
j_call: TRBJ2-2

cdr3_aa: CASTIRQGSSYEQYF
cdr3_nt: TGTGCCAGCACCATACGCCAGGGGAGTTCCTACGAGCAGTACTTC
v_call: TRBV6-5
d_call: .
clone_size: .
j_call: TRBJ2-7

cdr3_aa: CASSLGQRDEQFF
cdr3_nt: TGCGCCAGCAGCTTGGGACAGCGTGATGAGCAGTTCTTC
v_call: TRBV4-1
d_call: TRBD1
clone_size: .
j_call: TRBJ2-1

cdr3_aa: CASSQGRGAYQETQYF
cdr3_nt: TGCGCCAGCAGCCAAGGGCGGGGGGCCTACCAAGAGACCCAGTACTTC
v_call: TRBV4-1
d_call: TRBD2
clone_size: .
j_call: TRBJ2-5

cdr3_aa: CASSARGGYEQYF
cdr3_nt: TGTGCCAGCAGCGCAAGAGGTGGCTACGAGCAGTACTTC
v_call: TRBV7-2
d_call: .
clone_size: .
j_call: TRBJ2-7

cdr3_aa: CASSLGGGYFNTIYF
cdr3_nt: TGTGCCAGCAGCTTAGGAGGGGGCTATTTTAACACCATATATTTT
v_call: TRBV7-3
d_call: TRBD1
clone_size: .
j_call: TRBJ1-3

cdr3_aa: CASSRPTGLAGGWDTQYF
cdr3_nt: TGTGCCAGCAGCCGCCCTACGGGACTAGCGGGGGGGTGGGATACGCAGTATTTT
v_call: TRBV27
d_call: TRBD2
clone_size: .
j_call: TRBJ2-3

cdr3_aa: CASSLGSLGAHYGYTF
cdr3_nt: TGTGCCAGCAGCTTAGGGTCTTTGGGGGCCCACTATGGCTACACCTTC
v_call: TRBV7-9
d_call: .
clone_size: few
j_call: TRBJ1-2

cdr3_aa: CASSYQGYEQYF
cdr3_nt: TGCGCCAGCAGCTACCAGGGCTACGAGCAGTACTTC
v_call: TRBV5-1
d_call: .
clone_size: .
j_call: TRBJ2-7

cdr3_aa: CASSYLSTGKQNIQYF
cdr3_nt: TGTGCCAGCAGTTATCTATCCACAGGGAAGCAAAACATTCAGTACTTC
v_call: TRBV27
d_call: .
clone_size: .
j_call: TRBJ2-4

cdr3_aa: CASSYPGRPYEQYF
cdr3_nt: TGTGCCAGCAGTTACCCGGGAAGACCCTACGAGCAGTACTTC
v_call: TRBV11-2
d_call: .
clone_size: .
j_call: TRBJ2-7